Listed here are 7 T cell receptor beta chains from one sample, sequenced in a study of CD8 T cells in ankylosing spondylitis. TCRdb recomputed calls from the 5' RACE reads with MiXCR, one row per CDR3 protein. This sample yields 150,000 to 200,000 distinct CDR3 sequences, of which approximately 20% are seen a single time; about 7.6% belongs to the top ten. The sample comprised blood, either unsorted or a sorted T cell fraction (not recorded which). Receptors originate from a male donor with ankylosing spondylitis or in good health (not recorded which).

This rearrangement joins TRBV7-6 to TRBJ1-4, with D maybe TRBD1 (6 bases). V was clipped by 1 base and J by 6 bases, with 9 bases between them. The CDR3 has 14 amino acids. Germline CDR1 and CDR2: SGHVS and FNYEAQ. The CDR3 is CASSLVSGDEKLFF. The DNA of the CDR3 is TGTGCCAGCAGCTTAGTTTCAGGGGATGAAAAACTGTTTTTT.

This clonotype has ten or more counts. The chain carries TRBV4-1 and TRBJ2-2; unclear D gene. This CDR3 has 18 residues. Per the germline V gene, CDR1 is MGHRA and CDR2 is YSYEKL. Trimming pared 0 bases from V and 0 bases from J, leaving 14 bases between. CDR3 bases: TGCGCCAGCAGCCAAGATCAGGTCAGACGATCGAACACCGGGGAGCTGTTTTTT. Protein sequence: CASSQDQVRRSNTGELFF.

This clonotype came up many times. The rearrangement joins TRBV9 to TRBJ1-1; D may be TRBD1 (5 bases). Trimming stripped 3 bases from V and 1 base from J, with 10 bases between. Germline values: CDR1 SGDLS, CDR2 YYNGEE. The CDR3 sequence is 14 residues long. The CDR3 DNA sequence: TGTGCCAGCAGCGCTTCAACAGGGAACACTGAAGCTTTCTTT. It is translated as CASSASTGNTEAFF.

The table lists this clonotype with many counts. The CDR3 sequence is CSEGDTGSDTQYF. The CDR3 nucleotides read TGCAGCGAGGGGGATACAGGGTCAGATACGCAGTATTTT. The chain uses TRBV29-1 and TRBJ2-3; the D gene is possibly TRBD1 (6 bases). The CDR3 has 13 residues. With 7 bases removed from V and 4 bases from J, the gap between germline ends came to 15 bases. CDR1 is SQVTM, CDR2 ANQGSEA, per germline.

This clonotype was seen ten or more times. The chain is built from TRBV5-1 and TRBJ2-7; 8 nucleotides agree with TRBD2. Germline CDR1 SGHRS, CDR2 YFSETQ. J gave up 7 bases and V 0 bases, and 9 bases lay outside the gene matches. The CDR3 length is 15 residues. The CDR3 DNA reads TGCGCCAGCAGCTTGGGAACTAGCGGTACCCTGGAGCAGTACTTC. Its protein is CASSLGTSGTLEQYF.

The gene calls are TRBV12-3 or TRBV12-4 and TRBJ2-6, with D possibly matching TRBD2 (5 bases). CDR3 size: 15 residues. Trimming shortened V by 6 bases and J by 4 bases, and 13 bases separated the two germline ends. In DNA, the CDR3 is TGTGCCAGCAGAACCACCTCGGGAGGGGCCAACGTCCTGACTTTC. Translation gives CASRTTSGGANVLTF.

For this clonotype: Sequence at one end of the junction differs from germline and may be a read error. CDR3: CSVRPSDEQYF. CDR3 bases: TGCAGCGTTCGCCCCTCCGACGAGCAGTACTTC. The J gene is TRBJ2-7, the V gene TRBV29-1; D uncertain. Germline loops: CDR1 SQVTM, CDR2 ANQGSEA. The CDR3 loop spans 11 amino acids.